The T cell receptor beta chain under discussion was sequenced for a study of T cells expressing NK-cell markers. Study in general: Of eight sequenced donors, seven were HCMV-seropositive and one HCMV-seronegative.

Whole-study findings and limits: In a handful of donors, these clonotypes also led the CD3+CD56-NKG2C+ fraction. The study left the HCMV specificity of expanded NKG2C+ T cell clones unresolved. Each of over 5 donors carried dominant NKG2C+ clonotypes accounting for about 1.0-7.5% of CD8+ T cells.

The CDR3 is made up of 16 amino acids. Germline V gene lookup returns CDR1 DFQATT and CDR2 SNEGSKA (reference sequence). TCRdb reworked the 5' RACE reads into one entry per CDR3 protein, no DNA. The sample spans about 410,000 distinct CDR3 sequences; the ten largest clones claim about 10%. With regard to this clonotype: Antigen specificity is unknown.

The chain couples TRBV20-1 to TRBJ2-7; TCRdb's D call of TRBD2 is untestable without DNA. This receptor was obtained from a woman in her forties or fifties in good health. The specimen sequenced was blood T cells: a sorted CD56 or NKG2C T cell subset, CD4+ or CD8+ T cells, or bulk PBMC T cells (not recorded which). CDR3: CSASGLAGELSYEQYF.